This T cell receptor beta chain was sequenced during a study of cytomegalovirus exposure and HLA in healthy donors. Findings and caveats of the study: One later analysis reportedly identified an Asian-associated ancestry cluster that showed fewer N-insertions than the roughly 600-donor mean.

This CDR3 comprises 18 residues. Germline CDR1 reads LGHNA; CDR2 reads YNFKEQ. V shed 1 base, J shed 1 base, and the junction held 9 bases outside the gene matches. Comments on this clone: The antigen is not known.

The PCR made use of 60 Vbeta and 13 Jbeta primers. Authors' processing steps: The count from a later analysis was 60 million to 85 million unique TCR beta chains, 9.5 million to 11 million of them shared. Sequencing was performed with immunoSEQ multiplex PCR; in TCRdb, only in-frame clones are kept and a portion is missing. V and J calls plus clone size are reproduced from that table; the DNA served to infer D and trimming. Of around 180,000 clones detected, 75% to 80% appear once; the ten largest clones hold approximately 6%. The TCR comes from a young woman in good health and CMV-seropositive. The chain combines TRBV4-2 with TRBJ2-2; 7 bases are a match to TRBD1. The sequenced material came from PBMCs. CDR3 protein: CASSQGPGTEKNTGELFF. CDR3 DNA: TGTGCCAGCAGCCAAGGCCCCGGGACAGAGAAGAACACCGGGGAGCTGTTTTTT.